A selection of T cell receptor beta chains follows, all from one sample in a study of blood T cell repertoires in COVID-19. Generated by immunoSEQ multiplex PCR, the TCRdb table keeps only in-frame clones and is missing some. Altogether 300,000 to 450,000 clones are present, roughly 87% being singletons, with the ten largest covering approximately 0.93%. Sample: PBMCs or T cells enriched from blood (not recorded which). All receptors come from a woman aged 25 to 39 who had recovered from COVID-19. The CDR3 runs from the conserved cysteine through the conserved F or W. The D gene is left open where the match is weak. Size values are once, few and many counts, or a class for expanded clones, and some rows have none.

size,J,D,length,V,DNA,CDR3
.,TRBJ1-1,.,15,TRBV6-1,TGTGCCAGCAGTGAGACACTGACAGGGAACACTGAAGCTTTCTTT,CASSETLTGNTEAFF
.,TRBJ2-4,TRBD2,16,TRBV19,TGTGCCAGTAGTATACCCACTAGCGATTCCAAAAACATTCAGTACTTC,CASSIPTSDSKNIQYF
.,TRBJ2-7,TRBD1,13,TRBV7-8,TGTGCCAGCAGTGTTGGACAGGACTACGAGCAGTACTTC,CASSVGQDYEQYF
.,TRBJ2-5,.,15,TRBV11-2,TGTGCCAGCAGCTTAGGCGCGCACGTCCCCAAGACCCAGTACTTC,CASSLGAHVPKTQYF
.,TRBJ1-4,.,14,TRBV30,TGTGCCCTAAACCTCAGGGCAACTAATGAAAAACTGTTTTTT,CALNLRATNEKLFF
few,TRBJ2-3,TRBD1,15,TRBV5-1,TGCGCCAGCAGCACCTGGACAGGGGGCACAGATACGCAGTATTTT,CASSTWTGGTDTQYF
.,TRBJ1-2,TRBD1,14,TRBV15,TGTGCCACCAGTAGAAAAGACAGGGGGCTCGGCTACACCTTC,CATSRKDRGLGYTF
.,TRBJ1-2,.,14,TRBV28,TGTGCCAGCAGCATCGGGGAGGACCGCTATGGCTACACCTTC,CASSIGEDRYGYTF
.,TRBJ2-5,TRBD1,14,TRBV7-2,TGTGCCAGCAGCTTTGACAGGGGAGGAGAGACCCAGTACTTC,CASSFDRGGETQYF
.,TRBJ2-6,.,18,TRBV7-5,TGTGTCAGAAGCTTGCTCGATTTGACAGTCTCTGGGGCCAACGTCCTGACTTTC,CVRSLLDLTVSGANVLTF
.,TRBJ1-2,.,16,TRBV5-6,TGTGCCAGCAGCACCGAACAGGTGCGGTCGCCCTATGGCTACACCTTC,CASSTEQVRSPYGYTF
.,TRBJ1-1,.,15,TRBV3-1/TRBV3-2,TGTGCCAGCAGCCAAGAAAATACAGGATCCACTGAAGCTTTCTTT,CASSQENTGSTEAFF
.,TRBJ1-2,.,14,TRBV30,TGTGCCTGGAGTGTATTCGGACAGACGTACGGCTACACCTTC,CAWSVFGQTYGYTF
.,TRBJ1-6,.,14,TRBV19,TGTGCCAGTAGTATAGCCCAGGGTCGGTCACCCCTCCACTTT,CASSIAQGRSPLHF
.,TRBJ1-1,.,14,TRBV3-1/TRBV3-2,TGTGCCAGCAGCCAAGAAGGGAGTGGCACTGAAGCTTTCTTT,CASSQEGSGTEAFF
.,TRBJ1-2,.,16,TRBV4-2,TGTGCCAGCAGCCAAGGGCTCGGGGTGGCTAACTATGGCTACACCTTC,CASSQGLGVANYGYTF
.,TRBJ2-2,TRBD2,15,TRBV19,TGTGCCAGTACTAGCGGGGGTGCTTATCCCGGGGAGCTGTTTTTT,CASTSGGAYPGELFF